This T cell receptor beta chain was captured in a study of cytomegalovirus exposure and HLA in healthy donors. Looking at the study overall: Among about 179 million T cells, an earlier analysis found 90 million to 130 million unique TCR beta sequences.

Use of 60 Vbeta and 13 Jbeta primers characterized the PCR. The protocol was immunoSEQ multiplex PCR, while the TCRdb copy is restricted to in-frame clones and leaves out a portion. The data contain about 150,000 clones, 78% of them singletons. The TCR was taken from a woman aged 50 to 60 in good health and CMV-seropositive. Sequencing was performed on PBMCs.

The CDR3 DNA reads TGTGCCAGCAGCTTGGGCGGCGGCGGGACCCAGTACTTC. It is translated as CASSLGGGGTQYF. The chain employs TRBV5-4 and TRBJ2-5; no definite D call. The CDR3 consists of 13 residues. From germline, CDR1 is SGHNT and CDR2 YYREEE (reference sequence). Trimming removed 0 bases at V and 7 bases at J, with 10 bases between.